Each of the 27 T cell receptor beta chains below was sequenced from the same sample in a study of cytomegalovirus exposure and HLA in healthy donors. Using immunoSEQ multiplex PCR, the repertoire was profiled, and TCRdb retains in-frame clones only, with some absent. This table holds 150,000 to 200,000 clones, 86% found once. Sequenced input: PBMCs. Every receptor here comes from a man aged 18 to 35 in good health and CMV-seropositive.

This chain connects TRBV4-2 to TRBJ2-5; 9 nucleotides agree with TRBD1. CDR1 and CDR2 (germline): LGHNA, YNFKEQ. There are 14 residues in the CDR3. The ends lost 3 bases at V and 4 bases at J; junction bases unmatched: 3. The CDR3 is CASSQKTGGETQYF. In DNA form, the CDR3 reads TGTGCCAGCAGCCAGAAGACAGGGGGAGAGACCCAGTACTTC.

The rearrangement links TRBV5-1 to TRBJ2-3; 15 bases agree with TRBD2. Trimming removed 3 bases from V and 6 bases from J; junction bases left unmatched: 5. Germline V gene data show CDR1 as SGHRS and CDR2 as YFSETQ. The CDR3 is 16 amino acids. This CDR3 is CASSWGLAGGWDTQYF. Here the CDR3 DNA reads TGCGCCAGCAGCTGGGGACTAGCGGGGGGTTGGGATACGCAGTATTTT.

The sample holds one count of this clone. This chain joins TRBV7-6 and TRBJ2-1; D gene unclear. Germline V gives CDR1 SGHVS, CDR2 FNYEAQ. The CDR3 is 15 amino acids. The V end lost 1 base, the J end lost 2 bases, and 9 bases lay between the germline ends. The CDR3 protein is CASSLGLPPYNEQFF. CDR3 nucleotide sequence: TGTGCCAGCAGCTTAGGTCTTCCCCCCTACAATGAGCAGTTCTTC.

The CDR3 spells CASSLGLDNEQFF. For the CDR3, the DNA is TGCGCCAGCAGCTTGGGGCTAGACAATGAGCAGTTCTTC. V gene TRBV5-1 combines with J gene TRBJ2-1; no definite D call. V was shortened by 0 bases and J by 5 bases, with 6 bases between the two germline ends. Germline lookup yields CDR1 SGHRS and CDR2 YFSETQ. The CDR3 is 13 residues long.

This chain joins TRBV29-1 and TRBJ1-3; the match to TRBD1 covers 8 bases. Germline CDR1 is SQVTM and CDR2 is ANQGSEA. The ends lost 5 bases at V and 8 bases at J; junction bases unmatched: 8. The CDR3 covers 13 residues. CDR3 residues: CSVSRVDRDTIYF. Written as DNA, the CDR3 is TGCAGCGTTTCCCGCGTGGACAGGGACACCATATATTTT.

This clone was seen a few times. CDR3 residues: CASSYWDREYEQYF. In DNA, the CDR3 is TGTGCCAGCAGCTACTGGGACAGGGAGTACGAGCAGTACTTC. This chain joins TRBV5-6 and TRBJ2-7; 9 bases are a match to TRBD1. Germline assignment: CDR1 SGHDT and CDR2 YYEEEE. The CDR3 is made up of 14 amino acids. V shed 3 bases, J shed 4 bases, and the junction held 5 bases outside the gene matches.

This chain joins TRBV4-2 and TRBJ2-7; the match to TRBD2 covers 10 bases. Per germline, CDR1 LGHNA and CDR2 YNFKEQ. V trimming: 2 bases; J trimming: 0 bases; junction bases outside the gene matches: 4. The CDR3 extends over 16 amino acids. CDR3 loop: CASSQNSGRSSYEQYF. CDR3 bases: TGTGCCAGCAGCCAAAATAGCGGGAGGTCCTCCTACGAGCAGTACTTC.

The CDR3 protein is CATSLLLLQGGNEQFF. The CDR3 coding sequence is TGTGCCACCAGCCTCTTATTACTACAGGGGGGTAATGAGCAGTTCTTC. The V and J genes are TRBV15 and TRBJ2-1, with TRBD1 identical over 8 bases. V was clipped by 5 bases and J by 7 bases; unmatched bases: 13. This CDR3 comprises 16 residues. The germline CDR1 and CDR2 sequences are LNHNV and YYDKDF (reference sequence).

The rearrangement links TRBV10-3 to TRBJ2-7, with a tentative D call TRBD2 (6 bases). V gave up 2 bases and J gave up 0 bases, with 11 bases separating them. This CDR3 is built from 15 residues. Per germline, CDR1 ENHRY and CDR2 SYGVKD. The CDR3 nucleotides read TGTGCCATCAGTGAGATTGTGCGGGACTCCTACGAGCAGTACTTC. It is translated as CAISEIVRDSYEQYF.

The rearrangement links TRBV2 to TRBJ2-5; D is possibly TRBD1 (5 bases). The germline CDR1 and CDR2 sequences are SNHLY and FYNNEI. Deletions cut 4 bases from V and 2 bases from J, with 14 bases between. The CDR3 runs to 15 residues. The DNA for the CDR3 is TGTGCCAGCAGTGGGGGCGAACACCCTCAAGAGACCCAGTACTTC. Translation gives CASSGGEHPQETQYF. The entire variable domain, with the rest obtained from reference TRBV2 and TRBJ2-5, is as follows: EPEVTQTPSHQVTQMGQEVILRCVPISNHLYFYWYRQILGQKVEFLVSFYNNEISEKSEIFDDQFSVERPDGSNFTLKIRSTKLEDSAMYFCASSGGEHPQETQYFGPGTRLLVL.

The chain uses TRBV13 and TRBJ1-3, with a tentative D call TRBD1 (6 bases). The germline V gene has CDR1 PRHDT and CDR2 FYEKMQ (reference sequence). The CDR3 sequence is 15 residues long. Trimming cost V 2 bases and J 0 bases, with 8 bases left between them. CDR3 protein: CASSLRGGSGNTIYF. CDR3 nucleotides: TGTGCCAGCAGCTTACGAGGGGGCTCTGGAAACACCATATATTTT.

V usage is TRBV14 and J usage is TRBJ2-7, with 8 bases aligning to TRBD1. The CDR3 is 15 residues long. Trimming cost V 4 bases and J 3 bases; bases outside gene matches: 8. Germline V lookup: CDR1 SGHDN, CDR2 FVKESK. CDR3 nucleotides: TGTGCCAGCAGCCGAGAGACAGGGGCCTACTACGAGCAGTACTTC. It encodes CASSRETGAYYEQYF.

CDR3 protein: CASSRLAGEGNEQFF. Here the CDR3 DNA reads TGCGCCAGCAGCCGACTGGCGGGAGAGGGCAATGAGCAGTTCTTC. The chain uses TRBV5-1 and TRBJ2-1, with TRBD2 matching 7 bases. CDR3 length: 15 amino acids. J gave up 6 bases and V 4 bases, and 10 bases lay outside the gene matches. CDR1 SGHRS and CDR2 YFSETQ come from the germline V gene.

V is TRBV4-3 and J is TRBJ2-3; TRBD2 agrees at 12 bases. The germline V gene has CDR1 LGHNA and CDR2 YSLEER. The CDR3 covers 18 residues. J lost 0 bases, V lost 1 base, and 5 bases had no gene match. The CDR3: CASSQGLGLAGSTDTQYF. The CDR3 bases are TGCGCCAGCAGCCAAGGATTGGGACTAGCGGGCAGCACAGATACGCAGTATTTT.

The V call is TRBV5-5, the J call TRBJ2-1, with D perhaps TRBD2 (6 bases). The CDR3 runs 16 residues. CDR1 and CDR2 (germline): SGHKS, YYEKEE (reference sequence). V lost 0 bases and J lost 4, with 14 bases in between. CDR3 sequence reads: CASSLAIAGTYNEQFF. DNA for the CDR3: TGTGCCAGCAGCTTGGCAATTGCGGGAACGTACAATGAGCAGTTCTTC.

The CDR3 nucleotides read TGCAGTGCTCCAGAGAACACTGAAGCTTTCTTT. It codes for CSAPENTEAFF. The J gene is TRBJ1-1, the V gene TRBV20-1, with no clear D. Germline-derived CDR1 and CDR2 are DFQATT and SNEGSKA (reference sequence). The CDR3 extends over 11 amino acids. Trimming shortened V by 5 bases and J by 1 base, and 5 bases separated the two germline ends.

The J gene is TRBJ2-4, the V gene TRBV29-1; D gene uncertain. CDR1 is SQVTM, CDR2 ANQGSEA, per germline. The CDR3 spans 13 residues. V lost 5 bases and J lost 1, with 9 bases in between. The CDR3 sequence is CSVMVVAKNIQYF. CDR3 in DNA: TGCAGCGTTATGGTAGTGGCCAAAAACATTCAGTACTTC.

J is TRBJ1-1 and V is TRBV7-9, with 7 bases matching TRBD1. Germline assignment: CDR1 SEHNR and CDR2 FQNEAQ (reference sequence). V was pared by 7 bases and J by 6 bases, with 14 bases of the junction left unmatched. There are 15 residues in the CDR3. For the CDR3, the DNA is TGTGCCAGCACCCCCCCGGACAGGCAGAGGGCTGAAGCTTTCTTT. This encodes CASTPPDRQRAEAFF.

The rearrangement links TRBV20-1 to TRBJ2-1, with 7 bases aligning to TRBD2. Trimming cost V 2 bases and J 12 bases; bases outside gene matches: 4. The CDR3 has 11 residues. Per germline, CDR1 DFQATT and CDR2 SNEGSKA (reference sequence). CDR3 in amino acids: CSARWTGGQFF. For the CDR3, the DNA is TGCAGTGCTAGATGGACGGGAGGGCAGTTCTTC.

The chain couples TRBV11-1 to TRBJ1-1; 7 bases match TRBD1. The ends lost 0 bases at V and 5 bases at J; junction bases unmatched: 3. This CDR3 comprises 14 residues. Germline V lookup: CDR1 SGHAT, CDR2 FQDESV (reference sequence). The CDR3 bases are TGTGCCAGCAGCTTAGCTCCGGGACAGACTGAAGCTTTCTTT. It specifies CASSLAPGQTEAFF.

The rearrangement links TRBV19 to TRBJ2-7; 10 nucleotides line up with TRBD1. The germline V gene has CDR1 LNHDA and CDR2 SQIVND (reference sequence). The ends lost 6 bases at V and 2 bases at J; junction bases unmatched: 4. CDR3 size: 14 residues. The CDR3 spells CASRQDRGTYEQYF. CDR3 DNA sequence: TGTGCCAGTAGACAGGACAGGGGGACCTACGAGCAGTACTTC.

The chain carries TRBV1 and TRBJ2-3; the table calls TRBD2, which could not be checked here. TRBV1 is described as a pseudogene. There are 18 residues in the CDR3. The CDR3 region is CTSSQDCSGAKPTDTQYF. In DNA form, the CDR3 reads TGCACCAGCAGCCAAGATTGTAGCGGGGCAAAGCCTACAGATACGCAGTATTTT.

The chain has TRBV6-1 and TRBJ1-2; TRBD1 aligns across 9 bases. The CDR3 is made up of 13 amino acids. With 6 bases clipped from V and 7 bases from J, the junction kept 6 bases outside the gene matches. Germline loops: CDR1 MNHNS, CDR2 SASEGT. CDR3 DNA sequence: TGTGCCAGCAGGCAACAGGGGGCGGTTGGCTACACCTTC. Encoded protein: CASRQQGAVGYTF.

The chain joins TRBV7-2 to TRBJ2-1; possible D gene TRBD2, 6 bases. The CDR3 extends over 16 amino acids. CDR1 and CDR2 from the germline V gene are SGHTA and FQGNSA. V was pared by 1 base and J by 4 bases, with 14 bases between. The CDR3 DNA sequence: TGTGCCAGCAGCTTAGAACTAGCAACTCGTTACAATGAGCAGTTCTTC. Its protein is CASSLELATRYNEQFF.

This clone was observed a few times. The chain uses TRBV5-1 and TRBJ2-3, with 10 bases matching TRBD2. With V trimmed by 4 bases and J by 1 base, 6 bases remained unmatched. The CDR3 totals 16 residues. Germline assignment: CDR1 SGHRS and CDR2 YFSETQ. The CDR3 DNA reads TGCGCCAGCAGCGTGACCGGGACTAGCGGCACAGATACGCAGTATTTT. Its translation: CASSVTGTSGTDTQYF.

The CDR3 DNA reads as TGCGCCAGCAGCCAAGAAGTGGGAGCGGGGAACACAGATACGCAGTATTTT. Its translation: CASSQEVGAGNTDTQYF. The rearrangement uses TRBV4-3 and TRBJ2-3; 7 bases line up with TRBD2. There are 17 residues in the CDR3. The V segment lost 0 bases and the J segment 2 bases; nucleotides outside the gene matches: 8. Per germline, CDR1 LGHNA and CDR2 YSLEER.

The J gene is TRBJ1-1, the V gene TRBV25-1; D is possibly TRBD1 (6 bases). The CDR3 contains 17 residues. V was shortened by 6 bases and J by 2 bases, with 22 bases between the two germline ends. The germline V gene has CDR1 MGHDK and CDR2 SYGVNS. CDR3 amino acids: CASSLKGGGGPNTEAFF. Here the CDR3 DNA reads TGTGCCAGCAGCCTCAAGGGGGGCGGGGGACCCAACACTGAAGCTTTCTTT.